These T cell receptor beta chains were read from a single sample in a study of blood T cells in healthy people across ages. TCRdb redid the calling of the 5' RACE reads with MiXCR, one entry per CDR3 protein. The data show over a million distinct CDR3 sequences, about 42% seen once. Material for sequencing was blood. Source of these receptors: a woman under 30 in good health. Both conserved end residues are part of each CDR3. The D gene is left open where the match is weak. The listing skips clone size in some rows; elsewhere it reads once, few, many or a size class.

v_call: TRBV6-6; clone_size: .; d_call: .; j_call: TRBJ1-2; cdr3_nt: TGTGCCAGCAGTTACTCGGGGGGGGGAGGTTATTATGGCTACACCTTC; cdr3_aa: CASSYSGGGGYYGYTF
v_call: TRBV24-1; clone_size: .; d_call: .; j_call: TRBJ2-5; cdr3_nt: TGTGCCACCAGTGATTTGAAAGGGCCCAACCAGGAGACCCAGTACTTC; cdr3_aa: CATSDLKGPNQETQYF
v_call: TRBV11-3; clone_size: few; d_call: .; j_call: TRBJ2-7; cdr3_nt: TGTGCCAGCAGCAACAGGGACGGTGGGCAGTACTTC; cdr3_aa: CASSNRDGGQYF
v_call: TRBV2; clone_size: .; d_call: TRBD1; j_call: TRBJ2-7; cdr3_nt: TGTGCCAGCAGGGCGGGCCCGGGACAGGGGCCCTACGAGCAGTACTTC; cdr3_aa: CASRAGPGQGPYEQYF
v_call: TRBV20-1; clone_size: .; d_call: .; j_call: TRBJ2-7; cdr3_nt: TGCAGTGCAACCATGGGGGTGTACGAGCAGTACTTC; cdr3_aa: CSATMGVYEQYF
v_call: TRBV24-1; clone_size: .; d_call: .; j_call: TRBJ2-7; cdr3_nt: TGTGCCACCAGTGATTACGAGGGAAGGGGAGACAATGAGCAGTACTTC; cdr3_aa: CATSDYEGRGDNEQYF
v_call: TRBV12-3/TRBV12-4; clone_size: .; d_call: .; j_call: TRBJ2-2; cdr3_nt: TGTGCCAGCAGTTTACTGACAAGACTAGCGAACACCGGGGAGCTGTTTTTT; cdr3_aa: CASSLLTRLANTGELFF
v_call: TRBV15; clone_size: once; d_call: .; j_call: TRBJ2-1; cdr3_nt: TGTGCCACCAGCACAGGGAGCTACAATGAGCAGTTCTTC; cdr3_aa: CATSTGSYNEQFF
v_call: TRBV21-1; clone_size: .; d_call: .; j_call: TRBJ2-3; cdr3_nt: TGTGCCACCGCTGTCACAGATACGCAGTATTTT; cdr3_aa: CATAVTDTQYF
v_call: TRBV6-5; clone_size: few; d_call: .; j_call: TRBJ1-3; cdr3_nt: TGTGCCAGCAGTTACTCCTGGACAGTCTCTGGAAACACCATATATTTT; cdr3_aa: CASSYSWTVSGNTIYF
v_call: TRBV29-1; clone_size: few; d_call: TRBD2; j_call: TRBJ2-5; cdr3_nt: TGCAGCCAAACGAGACTAGCGGGAAATGAGCAGTACTTC; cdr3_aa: CSQTRLAGNEQYF
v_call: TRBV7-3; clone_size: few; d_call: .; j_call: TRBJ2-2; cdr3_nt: TGTGCCAGCAGGCGAGACCCATACACCGGGGAGCTGTTTTTT; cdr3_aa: CASRRDPYTGELFF